This T cell receptor beta chain originates from a study of T cell responses to AZD1222 COVID-19 vaccine. Study-level information: Second-dose schedules of about 4 or about 12 weeks were combined. Study-wide results and limits: Across spike, vaccine-associated CD4 TCRs were found, dominant at 160-218 and 743-854.

Here immunoSEQ multiplex PCR was the method, and the copy in TCRdb shows in-frame clones only, minus some. The data show under 150,000 clones, about 92% seen once. As concerns this clone: Its target is unknown.

Per germline, CDR1 SGHRS and CDR2 YFSETQ. V lost 3 bases to trimming and J lost 3 bases; unmatched junction nucleotides: 15. The CDR3 covers 19 residues. The clonotype was recovered from an adult in good health. The chain joins TRBV5-1 to TRBJ2-7; 13 bases are shared with TRBD2. The sample was peripheral blood, taken on day 0 of AZD1222 vaccination. CDR3 nucleotides: TGCGCCAGCAGCTGGGATCCCGTCGGACTAGCGGGAGTGAACTACGAGCAGTACTTC. Its protein is CASSWDPVGLAGVNYEQYF.